This entry lists 26 T cell receptor beta chains sequenced from one sample in a study of CD4+ T cells in melanoma. This table comes from immunoSEQ multiplex PCR, and its TCRdb copy is limited to in-frame clones, with some not included. Of approximately 47,000 clones listed, 75% to 90% were seen once; the top ten hold approximately 10%. Sequencing input: peripheral blood. The source of these receptors is a human donor with melanoma.

The chain couples TRBV28 to TRBJ1-2; 7 nucleotides match TRBD1. The trim removed 5 bases at V and 4 bases at J, leaving 4 bases unmatched. The CDR3 loop spans 13 amino acids. The germline CDR1 and CDR2 sequences are MDHEN and SYDVKM. CDR3 region: CASSINRGYGYTF. CDR3 bases: TGTGCCAGCAGTATCAACAGGGGCTATGGCTACACCTTC.

This chain links TRBV19 with TRBJ2-2; the match to TRBD2 covers 9 bases. This CDR3 has 14 amino acids. J gave up 4 bases and V 7 bases, and 4 bases lay outside the gene matches. Germline V lookup: CDR1 LNHDA, CDR2 SQIVND (reference sequence). CDR3 sequence (DNA): TGTGCCAGTATGACTAGCGGATTCACCGGGGAGCTGTTTTTT. Translated, it gives CASMTSGFTGELFF.

Remarks on this clone: Germline is not matched at one junction end, which may reflect a read error. The chain combines TRBV30 with TRBJ2-5, with TRBD2 identical over 10 bases. The length of the CDR3 is 12 residues. The germline CDR1 and CDR2 sequences are GTSNPN and SVGIG (reference sequence). For the CDR3, the DNA is TGTGCCTGGACCCCAACTAGCGGGGACTTACACTTC. It yields the protein CAWTPTSGDLHF.

CDR3: CASSVGRDKNIQYF. The CDR3 region has the DNA TGTGCCAGCAGCGTAGGCAGGGACAAAAACATTCAGTACTTC. This chain links TRBV9 with TRBJ2-4; D perhaps matches TRBD1 (5 bases). Germline loops: CDR1 SGDLS, CDR2 YYNGEE. Trimming removed 0 bases at V and 3 bases at J, with 7 bases between. The CDR3 contains 14 residues.

V and J are TRBV11-3 and TRBJ2-7; the match to TRBD1 covers 8 bases. With V trimmed by 3 bases and J by 5 bases, 3 bases remained unmatched. The germline V gene has CDR1 SGHNT and CDR2 YENEEA. This CDR3 region has 13 residues. The CDR3 DNA sequence: TGTGCCAGCAGCTTCGGACAGGGAGACGAGCAGTACTTC. Its translation: CASSFGQGDEQYF.

This clone was seen more than once but under ten times. The chain combines TRBV7-9 with TRBJ1-6; the D gene is possibly TRBD1 (6 bases). The CDR3 loop spans 14 amino acids. Germline CDR1 SEHNR, CDR2 FQNEAQ (reference sequence). Trimming cost V 0 bases and J 9 bases, with 9 bases left between them. CDR3 DNA: TGTGCCAGCAGCTTAGCAGGGGGGGGTTCACCCCTCCACTTT. Translation: CASSLAGGGSPLHF.

This sequence joins TRBV7-8 and TRBJ2-6, with a tentative D call TRBD2 (5 bases). The V gene lost 0 bases and the J gene lost 2 bases, with 8 bases spanning the gap. Germline V gene sequence: CDR1 SGHVS, CDR2 FQNEAQ. The CDR3 extends over 16 amino acids. The CDR3 DNA is TGTGCCAGCAGCTTAGCGGAGGAGACTGGGGCCAACGTCCTGACTTTC. It codes for CASSLAEETGANVLTF.

V gene TRBV9 combines with J gene TRBJ1-2; D might be TRBD1 (5 bases). The CDR3 spans 13 residues. Germline V gives CDR1 SGDLS, CDR2 YYNGEE. Trimming removed 4 bases at V and 6 bases at J, with 13 bases between. CDR3 bases: TGTGCCAGCAGCCCGTCCCAGGGAGATGGCTACACCTTC. Translation: CASSPSQGDGYTF.

This chain links TRBV19 with TRBJ2-5, with 8 bases that match TRBD1. The J call may be mistaken, given a closer DNA end match to TRBJ2-7. CDR3 length equals 12 residues. The germline CDR1 and CDR2 sequences are LNHDA and SQIVND (reference sequence). The DNA of the CDR3 is TGTGCCAGTTCCTTGACAGGGGACGAGCAGTACTTC. The encoded protein is CASSLTGDEQYF.

This rearrangement joins TRBV30 to TRBJ2-7, with 9 bases identical to TRBD1. After removal of 8 bases from V and 3 bases from J, the junction contained 5 bases not matched to a gene. The CDR3 is 12 residues long. Germline V gives CDR1 GTSNPN, CDR2 SVGIG (reference sequence). The CDR3 sequence: CAGQGQDYEQYF. The DNA of the CDR3 is TGTGCCGGACAGGGGCAAGACTACGAGCAGTACTTC.

The chain carries TRBV19 and TRBJ2-2; D is possibly TRBD1 (6 bases). The ends were cut back, 9 bases at V and 2 bases at J, with 13 bases in the middle. CDR1 and CDR2 from the germline V gene are LNHDA and SQIVND (reference sequence). The CDR3 contains 14 residues. CDR3 sequence (DNA): TGTGCCAGCAACACAGGGCCTAACACCGGGGAGCTGTTTTTT. As protein: CASNTGPNTGELFF.

V usage is TRBV5-1 and J usage is TRBJ2-3; TRBD2 matches 7 bases. The CDR3 has 16 residues. Germline trimming cut 0 bases from V and 4 bases from J; bases unmatched to any gene: 8. Germline values: CDR1 SGHRS, CDR2 YFSETQ. CDR3 amino acids: CASSLARGSGPDTQYF. The CDR3 DNA follows: TGCGCCAGCAGCTTGGCCCGCGGTAGCGGGCCAGATACGCAGTATTTT. Supplemented by reference TRBV5-1 and TRBJ2-3, the full variable domain reads KAGVTQTPRYLIKTRGQQVTLSCSPISGHRSVSWYQQTPGQGLQFLFEYFSETQRNKGNFPGRFSGRQFSNSRSEMNVSTLELGDSALYLCASSLARGSGPDTQYFGPGTRLTVL.

This CDR3 reads CASSLVTGRAILNTEAFF. DNA for the CDR3: TGTGCCAGCAGCTTAGTAACGGGACGCGCGATATTGAACACTGAAGCTTTCTTT. This chain joins TRBV7-8 and TRBJ1-1; the D gene is possibly TRBD1 (5 bases). CDR1 and CDR2 from the germline V gene are SGHVS and FQNEAQ. V was cut by 1 base and J by 0 bases, with 18 bases left in between. The CDR3 covers 18 residues.

J is TRBJ2-3 and V is TRBV25-1; D call uncertain. CDR1 and CDR2 from the germline V gene are MGHDK and SYGVNS. This CDR3 spans 12 amino acids. V was cut by 5 bases and J by 0 bases, with 3 bases left in between. The CDR3 here is CASSPSTDTQYF. DNA of the CDR3: TGTGCCAGCAGTCCCAGCACAGATACGCAGTATTTT.

Written as DNA, the CDR3 is TGTGCCAGCAGCCGTCCAGGCGCCGATGAAAAACTGTTTTTT. Translation: CASSRPGADEKLFF. The rearrangement uses TRBV5-4 and TRBJ1-4; D gene ambiguous. Deletions cut 4 bases from V and 6 bases from J, with 13 bases between. Germline V CDR1 and CDR2: SGHNT, YYREEE (reference sequence). CDR3 size: 14 residues.

The chain joins TRBV2 to TRBJ2-3; D uncertain. The length of the CDR3 is 14 residues. V gave up 3 bases and J gave up 4 bases, with 11 bases separating them. Per the germline V gene, CDR1 is SNHLY and CDR2 is FYNNEI. This CDR3 is CASSDTLRADTQYF. For the CDR3, the DNA is TGTGCCAGCAGTGATACCCTTAGAGCAGATACGCAGTATTTT.

This chain connects TRBV7-9 to TRBJ1-2, with no clear D. With 10 bases removed from V and 2 bases from J, the gap between germline ends came to 14 bases. The CDR3 runs 13 residues. Germline CDR1 is SEHNR and CDR2 is FQNEAQ (reference sequence). The CDR3 nucleotides read TGTGCCATCCAACCCGCACCCAACTATGGCTACACCTTC. Translating gives CAIQPAPNYGYTF.

CDR3 coding DNA: TGTGCCATCAGTGATCACGCTGGGGACGAGCAGTACTTC. Protein: CAISDHAGDEQYF. This sequence joins TRBV10-3 and TRBJ2-7; D call uncertain. The CDR3 runs 13 residues. Trimming removed 3 bases from V and 5 bases from J, with 11 bases in between. From germline, CDR1 is ENHRY and CDR2 SYGVKD.

This chain connects TRBV28 to TRBJ2-5; no clear D gene. V was clipped by 3 bases and J by 2 bases, with 7 bases between them. The CDR3 covers 13 residues. The germline gives CDR1 MDHEN, CDR2 SYDVKM. This CDR3 is CASSLWSQETQYF. The CDR3 bases are TGTGCCAGCAGTTTGTGGTCACAAGAGACCCAGTACTTC.

CDR3 loop: CASSLGEIYTF. Here the CDR3 DNA reads TGTGCCAGCAGCTTAGGGGAGATCTACACCTTC. This chain uses TRBV7-2 with TRBJ1-2; D unresolved. V dropped 1 base and J dropped 10 bases, with 7 bases sitting between them. Looked up from germline, CDR1 is SGHTA and CDR2 is FQGNSA. CDR3 length equals 11 residues.

The chain employs TRBV5-1 and TRBJ1-1; D ambiguous. The CDR3 loop spans 13 amino acids. Germline-derived CDR1 and CDR2 are SGHRS and YFSETQ. V was clipped by 4 bases and J by 0 bases, with 7 bases between them. The CDR3 DNA reads as TGCGCCAGCAGCGAGGGAGTGAACACTGAAGCTTTCTTT. It yields the protein CASSEGVNTEAFF.

This chain joins TRBV2 and TRBJ1-1; no firm D call. Looked up from germline, CDR1 is SNHLY and CDR2 is FYNNEI. Deletions cut 4 bases from V and 1 base from J, with 7 bases between. This CDR3 contains 13 residues. This CDR3 is CASSVRRNTEAFF. CDR3 coding DNA: TGTGCCAGCAGTGTTAGACGGAACACTGAAGCTTTCTTT.

This rearrangement joins TRBV30 to TRBJ1-2; 8 nucleotides agree with TRBD1. The CDR3 covers 13 residues. Germline V lookup: CDR1 GTSNPN, CDR2 SVGIG (reference sequence). V was clipped by 5 bases and J by 3 bases; unmatched bases: 5. This chain's CDR3 is CAWEDRAYYGYTF. As DNA, the CDR3 is TGTGCCTGGGAGGACAGGGCCTACTATGGCTACACCTTC.

The chain joins TRBV7-6 to TRBJ1-1; no definite D call. Germline V gene lookup returns CDR1 SGHVS and CDR2 FNYEAQ. The CDR3 is 13 residues long. Between the trimmed V and J ends, which lost 3 bases and 1 base, there was a span of 6 bases. The CDR3 loop reads CASSFRQNTEAFF. The CDR3 nucleotides read TGTGCCAGCAGCTTCCGGCAGAACACTGAAGCTTTCTTT.

The sample holds a few counts of this clone. The chain joins TRBV4-1 to TRBJ1-6, with a tentative D call TRBD1 (5 bases). The CDR3 is made up of 17 amino acids. CDR1 MGHRA and CDR2 YSYEKL come from the germline V gene. The V and J ends lost 3 bases and 14 bases respectively, with 26 bases between them. CDR3 coding DNA: TGCGCCAGCAGCCACCCCTATGTGACAGCTGACCAGAAAACCCTCCACTTT. It is translated as CASSHPYVTADQKTLHF.

The rearrangement links TRBV6-1 to TRBJ1-2; 7 bases align to TRBD1. Germline V gene data show CDR1 as MNHNS and CDR2 as SASEGT. The trim removed 6 bases at V and 4 bases at J, leaving 5 bases unmatched. The CDR3 has 13 amino acids. The CDR3, as DNA: TGTGCCAGCAGAGAACAGGGGAGCTATGGCTACACCTTC. Its protein is CASREQGSYGYTF.